Described below is a single T cell receptor beta chain sequence and its context. Its antigen is still unknown. The CDR3 has 13 residues. V shed 5 bases and J 8 bases; nucleotides not matched to a gene: 4. Germline V CDR1 and CDR2: SGHRS, YFSETQ. The PCR ran on 60 Vbeta and 13 Jbeta primers. Some clones are missing from TCRdb's copy, which holds only in-frame ones; the method was immunoSEQ multiplex PCR. The sample records roughly 170,000 clones, about four fifths being singletons. The entry originates in a study of cytomegalovirus exposure and HLA in healthy donors. Study results and limitations: The Asian-associated ancestry cluster reportedly had fewer N-insertions than the approximately 670-donor mean in a later analysis.

Although they were nominally healthy when sampled, donors likely had unrecorded immune exposures. Sequenced sample: PBMCs. The receptor's source is a man aged 25-45 years in good health and CMV-seropositive. J is TRBJ1-4 and V is TRBV5-1, with 9 bases identical to TRBD1. CDR3 protein: CASRTGGEEKLFF. Here the CDR3 DNA reads TGCGCCAGCAGGACAGGGGGGGAAGAAAAACTGTTTTTT.